This T cell receptor beta chain originates from a study of cytomegalovirus exposure and HLA in healthy donors. Study-wide results and caveats: Later analysis identified several of the most significant clusters that appeared linked to common viral pathogens. Presence/absence analyses assumed roughly uniform sequencing depth across donors, which may not hold. Highly shared variants forming one cluster were likely a sequencing artifact. For most subjects, TCR beta sequences were reported to predict HLA-A and HLA-B alleles with accuracy.

Researchers ran the PCR with 60 Vbeta and 13 Jbeta primers. TCRdb's copy holds only in-frame clones and misses some; the assay was immunoSEQ multiplex PCR. Found here are 100,000 to 150,000 clones, roughly four fifths of them singletons; the top ten hold 3.6%. Worth noting for this clone: Its antigen is unknown.

The CDR3 has 15 residues. The germline V gene encodes CDR1 SGHTA and CDR2 FQGTGA. With 4 bases removed from V and 7 bases from J, the gap between germline ends came to 17 bases. The chain carries TRBV7-3 and TRBJ2-1; possible D gene TRBD1, 6 bases. The receptor comes from a woman in her 40s in good health and CMV-seropositive. Material: PBMCs. CDR3 in amino acids: CASSSGQKMSNEQFF. The CDR3 region has the DNA TGTGCCAGCAGCTCTGGACAGAAGATGAGTAATGAGCAGTTCTTC.